Each of the 24 T cell receptor beta chains below was sequenced from the same sample in a study of post-analysis software for immune sequencing data. General observations from the study: Patients showed TRBV5-6, TRBV5-1 and TRBV20-1 among roughly 5 TRBV segments more frequent than in controls.

Researchers reported that TCR beta cDNA libraries carried unique molecular identifiers. MiXCR, applied by TCRdb to the PCR reads, yields one record per CDR3 protein. The repertoire holds over 150,000 distinct CDR3 sequences, 30% seen once, with roughly 1.6% in the top ten. These receptors' targets are unknown. Specimen: blood. The receptors come from a girl between 10 and 17 years old with multiple sclerosis.

This clonotype showed up just a few times. The V call is TRBV19, the J call TRBJ1-4; D ambiguous. Germline V gene data show CDR1 as LNHDA and CDR2 as SQIVND (reference sequence). V was trimmed by 3 bases and J by 8 bases, leaving 13 bases between them. CDR3 length equals 14 residues. The CDR3 sequence: CASSMEDNVEKLFF. DNA of the CDR3: TGTGCCAGTAGTATGGAAGATAATGTGGAAAAACTGTTTTTT.

In regard to this clonotype: One base away lies a much larger clone, so this may be a sequencing read error. The chain has TRBV20-1 and TRBJ2-4, with 11 bases that match TRBD2. From germline, CDR1 is DFQATT and CDR2 SNEGSKA (reference sequence). J lost 8 bases, V lost 6 bases, and 15 bases had no gene match. The length of the CDR3 is 16 residues. CDR3 amino acids: CSAGRGLADKEDIQYF. The CDR3 DNA reads as TGCAGTGCCGGGAGGGGACTAGCGGATAAAGAGGACATTCAGTACTTC.

The V gene is TRBV19, the J gene TRBJ2-5, with 8 bases fitting TRBD2. J was trimmed by 0 bases and V by 7 bases; bases with no gene match: 7. From germline, CDR1 is LNHDA and CDR2 SQIVND (reference sequence). CDR3 length equals 15 residues. The CDR3 DNA reads as TGTGCCAGTAATGTTGGCGGGAGGTACCAAGAGACCCAGTACTTC. Amino acid sequence: CASNVGGRYQETQYF.

Of note for this clonotype: A much larger clone differs by one base, so this may be a read error. The rearrangement uses TRBV27 and TRBJ2-7; D is uncertain. The CDR3 is 14 amino acids. The V gene lost 3 bases and the J gene lost 2 bases, with 11 bases spanning the gap. The germline gives CDR1 MNHEY, CDR2 SMNVEV (reference sequence). The CDR3: CASSFSESAYEQYF. The CDR3 coding sequence is TGTGCCAGCAGTTTCTCGGAGAGTGCCTACGAGCAGTACTTC.

The gene calls are TRBV7-8 and TRBJ2-5; 8 nucleotides line up with TRBD1. CDR1 and CDR2 (germline): SGHVS, FQNEAQ. The CDR3 has 16 amino acids. V trimming: 7 bases; J trimming: 5 bases; junction bases outside the gene matches: 15. CDR3 amino acids: CASNPRVQGGIETQYF. The CDR3 DNA sequence: TGTGCCAGCAATCCTAGGGTACAGGGGGGTATTGAGACCCAGTACTTC.

A note on this clonotype: Possible read error: a much larger clone is one base away. The chain couples TRBV7-2 to TRBJ2-7, with D unresolved. CDR1 and CDR2 (germline): SGHTA, FQGNSA. CDR3 length equals 14 residues. CDR3 protein: CAGSDGQARYEQYF. The CDR3 bases are TGTGCCGGCAGCGACGGCCAAGCACGCTACGAGCAGTACTTC.

V is TRBV6-4 and J is TRBJ2-1; 9 bases are shared with TRBD1. The germline CDR1 and CDR2 sequences are MRHNA and SNTAGT. The ends lost 4 bases at V and 3 bases at J; junction bases unmatched: 4. The length of the CDR3 is 15 residues. CDR3 amino acids: CASSVGDRDYNEQFF. DNA of the CDR3: TGTGCCAGCAGTGTAGGGGACAGGGACTACAATGAGCAGTTCTTC.

As regards this clonotype: A much bigger clone sits one base away, suggesting this may be a read error. The chain employs TRBV10-3 and TRBJ2-3; 13 bases match TRBD2. CDR1 ENHRY and CDR2 SYGVKD come from the germline V gene. The CDR3 is 14 amino acids. The CDR3 here is CAISEGLAGDTRYF. CDR3 nucleotide sequence: TGTGCCATCAGTGAGGGACTAGCGGGAGATACGCGGTATTTT.

The table lists this clonotype with a few counts. The J gene is TRBJ2-3, the V gene TRBV3-1; no firm D call. CDR1 is LGHDT, CDR2 YNNKEL, per germline (reference sequence). Trimming pared 0 bases from V and 0 bases from J, leaving 7 bases between. This CDR3 spans 15 amino acids. CDR3 sequence reads: CASSQDQESTDTQYF. DNA of the CDR3: TGTGCCAGCAGCCAAGATCAGGAGAGCACAGATACGCAGTATTTT.

A word on this clonotype: A much larger clone differs from this one at a single base, so this may be a read error. V usage is TRBV12-3 or TRBV12-4 and J usage is TRBJ1-2; tentative D call: TRBD1 (5 bases). The V end was cut by 0 bases, the J end by 5 bases, with 13 bases between. The CDR3 is 15 amino acids. The CDR3, as DNA: TGTGCCAGCAGTTTAGCGGAAGGGGAAGTTTATGGCTACACCTTC. Translated: CASSLAEGEVYGYTF.

This clonotype was observed many times. The chain links TRBV10-2 to TRBJ2-7; D is unresolved. CDR1 is WSHSY and CDR2 is SAAADI in the germline V gene. The CDR3 has 11 residues. V was pared by 7 bases and J by 1 base, with 5 bases between. This chain's CDR3 is CASTDSYEQYF. The CDR3 bases are TGCGCCAGCACGGATTCCTACGAGCAGTACTTC.

This clonotype was seen ten or more times. This chain links TRBV6-6 with TRBJ2-7; TRBD2 might be the D (6 bases). This CDR3 has 16 amino acids. The germline V gene encodes CDR1 MNHNY and CDR2 SVGAGI (reference sequence). V lost 4 bases to trimming and J lost 2 bases, with 18 bases between them. The CDR3 loop is CASSSPRLAHPYEQYF. The CDR3 DNA is TGTGCCAGCAGTTCCCCCAGGCTAGCGCACCCCTACGAGCAGTACTTC.

This rearrangement joins TRBV30 to TRBJ2-5; 8 positions agree with TRBD2. V lost 0 bases to trimming and J lost 11 bases; unmatched junction nucleotides: 14. Germline CDR1 GTSNPN, CDR2 SVGIG (reference sequence). The CDR3 covers 15 residues. Here the CDR3 reads CAWSVSGSATSEQYF. Here the CDR3 DNA reads TGTGCCTGGAGTGTAAGCGGGAGCGCAACCAGTGAGCAGTACTTC.

The chain couples TRBV7-2 to TRBJ2-7, with 9 bases that match TRBD1. Germline V lookup: CDR1 SGHTA, CDR2 FQGNSA. The CDR3 runs to 15 residues. With V trimmed by 5 bases and J by 7 bases, 12 bases remained unmatched. Here the CDR3 reads CASSLFRDRDEEQYF. The CDR3 DNA is TGTGCCAGCAGCCTCTTTCGGGACAGGGACGAAGAGCAGTACTTC. The full variable domain, completed using reference TRBV7-2 and TRBJ2-7, is GAGVSQSPSNKVTEKGKDVELRCDPISGHTALYWYRQSLGQGLEFLIYFQGNSAPDKSGLPSDRFSAERTGGSVSTLTIQRTQQEDSAVYLCASSLFRDRDEEQYFGPGTRLTVT.

This clonotype came up a few times. The chain is built from TRBV7-9 and TRBJ2-1; no reliable D call. This CDR3 spans 15 amino acids. CDR1 SEHNR and CDR2 FQNEAQ come from the germline V gene (reference sequence). The V and J ends lost 1 base and 8 bases respectively, with 15 bases between them. CDR3 amino acids: CASSLERPAPHEQFF. DNA for the CDR3: TGTGCCAGCAGCTTAGAGAGACCCGCCCCGCATGAGCAGTTCTTC.

There are many counts of this clonotype. V gene TRBV5-1 combines with J gene TRBJ2-7; no clear D. Deletions cut 3 bases from V and 3 bases from J, with 7 bases between. The CDR3 is 12 residues long. CDR1 and CDR2 (germline): SGHRS, YFSETQ. The CDR3 nucleotides read TGCGCCAGCAGCTCCACTTTCTACGAGCAGTACTTC. Its translation is CASSSTFYEQYF.

This chain connects TRBV5-1 to TRBJ2-5; TRBD2 matches at 13 bases. The CDR3 length is 15 residues. Germline CDR1 is SGHRS and CDR2 is YFSETQ. J lost 4 bases, V lost 4 bases, and 4 bases had no gene match. CDR3 bases: TGCGCCAGCAGCCGGGGGACTAGCGGGATAGAGACCCAGTACTTC. Translation gives CASSRGTSGIETQYF.

This rearrangement joins TRBV2 to TRBJ1-2; 8 positions match TRBD1. Germline values: CDR1 SNHLY, CDR2 FYNNEI. The CDR3 is 14 amino acids. V trimming: 4 bases; J trimming: 4 bases; junction bases outside the gene matches: 5. CDR3 loop: CASSGQGPTYGYTF. The CDR3 DNA sequence: TGTGCCAGCAGTGGACAGGGGCCCACCTATGGCTACACCTTC.

This clonotype came up many times. The V call is TRBV10-3, the J call TRBJ2-1; D perhaps matches TRBD2 (6 bases). The V gene lost 8 bases and the J gene lost 5 bases, with 13 bases spanning the gap. CDR1 and CDR2 (germline): ENHRY, SYGVKD. The CDR3 sequence is 13 residues long. The CDR3 loop is CAIQPSANNEQFF. DNA of the CDR3: TGTGCCATCCAGCCTAGCGCTAACAATGAGCAGTTCTTC.

This clonotype was recorded once. This CDR3 reads CASSLEASLWYF. The CDR3 DNA reads TGTGCCAGCAGCTTAGAAGCCTCCCTCTGGTATTTT. The V and J genes are TRBV7-8 and TRBJ2-3; no definite D call. The CDR3 extends over 12 amino acids. The germline gives CDR1 SGHVS, CDR2 FQNEAQ. Trimming stripped 1 base from V and 14 bases from J, with 13 bases between.

The rearrangement joins TRBV6-1 to TRBJ2-7; D is tentatively TRBD1 or TRBD2 (5 bases each). Looked up from germline, CDR1 is MNHNS and CDR2 is SASEGT. The CDR3 is 16 residues long. V lost 1 base, J lost 3 bases, and 16 bases lay in between. Here the CDR3 DNA reads TGTGCCAGCAGTGAAGGTCCTCCCGGGGCCGGCTACGAGCAGTACTTC. Its protein product is CASSEGPPGAGYEQYF.

The chain couples TRBV5-1 to TRBJ2-1; 8 nucleotides line up with TRBD1. The germline V gene has CDR1 SGHRS and CDR2 YFSETQ. V was clipped by 4 bases and J by 9 bases; unmatched bases: 15. The CDR3 contains 16 residues. The CDR3 DNA reads TGCGCCAGCAGCCCCAGCACGGGACAGGTAACGGGTGAGCAGTTCTTC. It specifies CASSPSTGQVTGEQFF.

For this clonotype: A read error may be the cause here, since a much bigger clone is one base away. The chain has TRBV6-5 and TRBJ2-3, with D possibly matching TRBD2 (6 bases). The CDR3 is made up of 16 amino acids. CDR1 is MNHEY and CDR2 is SVGAGI in the germline V gene. CDR3 amino acids: CASGYGRSTSTDTQYF. Written as DNA, the CDR3 is TGTGCCAGCGGTTACGGGAGATCGACTAGCACAGATACGCAGTATTTT.

The rearrangement links TRBV13 to TRBJ2-5; 12 nucleotides agree with TRBD2. Per the germline V gene, CDR1 is PRHDT and CDR2 is FYEKMQ (reference sequence). This CDR3 is 14 amino acids long. V lost 8 bases and J lost 5; bases outside the gene matches: 6. The CDR3 here is CASPSGRAPETQYF. As DNA, the CDR3 is TGTGCCAGCCCTAGCGGGAGGGCCCCGGAGACCCAGTACTTC.